This T cell receptor beta chain was observed in a study of early T cells in non-severe SARS-CoV-2 infection (dated by TCRdb to about 2021). Describing the broader study: Bulk RNA from unsorted whole blood was used for TCR sequencing, so alpha and beta chains could not be paired. Overall results and qualifications from the work: VDJdb matching was skewed toward anti-spike CD8 responses and likely underestimated virus-specific expansions by missing private and CD4 specificities.

Library creation used 5' RACE. The run used a NextSeq 500. In the TCR library protocol, unique molecular identifiers were attached to individual cDNA molecules to correct for PCR bias and sequencing error. Both TCR alpha and beta chains were sequenced, and tight co-correlation was observed between alpha and beta sequence abundances in each sample. As for the original processing: Decombinator V4 was used to annotate TCR sequences for V gene, J gene and CDR3. TCRs were defined as expanded if a significant change between any two time points was detected under a Poisson model with p below 0.0001. TCR abundances were normalised to the total number of TCRs sequenced per sample and were expressed as counts per million. MAIT TCRs were defined by TRAV1-2 paired with TRAJ12, TRAJ20 or TRAJ33, and iNKT TCRs by TRAV10 paired with TRAJ18. VDJdb, accessed 1 November 2021, was searched for CMV, EBV and SARS-CoV-2 annotated TCRs, with TCRs annotated for multiple antigens excluded. TCRdb reanalyzed the raw reads on its own, using fastp at Q25 for trimming and MiXCR for clone calling, and kept in-frame beta chains. Duplicate CDR3 protein sequences are folded into a single record with the most common DNA and genes. The V and J calls shown here were made by TCRdb, not taken from the authors' results. The table for this sample lists about 50,000 distinct CDR3 sequences; around 16% of them were counted only once. The ten most abundant clones make up approximately 4% of the sample.

This clonotype was observed a few times. The antigen it recognizes is unknown. Qualities for individual bases were not recorded, and no much larger clone is one base off. From its cysteine to its phenylalanine, the CDR3 spans 17 amino acids. Only the CDR3 DNA stays, 51 bases, in frame from base 1. Germline trimming amounts to 3 bases on V and 4 bases on J, with 10 as the count of junction bases outside the gene matches. From a lookup of the germline V gene, CDR1 and CDR2 are SQVTM and ANQGSEA. The study was a case-control design nested within a healthcare worker cohort in London, UK, with weekly nasopharyngeal swab PCR tests and blood sampling. Healthcare workers were enrolled in the week of the UK lockdown, from 23 to 31 March 2020, and were followed every week for up to roughly 16 weeks.

The chain is assembled from TRBV29-1 and TRBJ2-1, with 12 central nucleotides matching TRBD2. Specimen: whole blood, collected at baseline. The sequence derives from an adult who was a healthcare worker with PCR-confirmed SARS-CoV-2 infection or an uninfected control (not recorded which). In nucleotide form, the sequence is TGCAGCGTTGATGGACTAGCGGGACAGTTCCCTTACAATGAGCAGTTCTTC. This translates into CSVDGLAGQFPYNEQFF.